This record concerns one TCR beta chain sequence. CDR1 and CDR2 (germline): LGHDT, YNNKEL (reference sequence). The V end lost 2 bases, the J end lost 0 bases, and 7 bases lay between the germline ends. This CDR3 comprises 14 residues. One entry per CDR3 protein results from TCRdb running MiXCR on the RT-PCR reads. The sample has hundreds of thousands of distinct CDR3 sequences, over 12% seen once; the top ten hold 3.6%. The TCR sequence derives from a female donor in good health, serving as a healthy control. Specimen: memory CD4+ T cells from blood. This chain uses TRBV3-1 with TRBJ1-2, with D perhaps matching TRBD1 (5 bases). In nucleotides, the CDR3 is TGTGCCAGCAGCCAACAGGGAGCTAACTATGGCTACACCTTC. As protein: CASSQQGANYGYTF.